Listed here are 32 T cell receptor beta chains from one sample, sequenced in a study of T cells in Graves' hyperthyroidism and ophthalmopathy. The TCR beta CDR3 regions underwent amplification using RNA transcripts as the source. RT-PCR in the first round (using the HTBI primer set) targeted the TCR CDR3. In TCRdb, the multiplex PCR reads were re-called with MiXCR into one record per CDR3 protein. The sample contains 370,000 or so distinct CDR3 sequences, more than 20% of which appear only once. The sequenced material came from blood. These receptors all stem from a man between 50 and 59 years old with Graves' hyperthyroidism.

J is TRBJ1-2 and V is TRBV5-1; weak D call: TRBD1 (6 bases). Trimming left V 0 bases short and J 2 bases short, with 11 bases between. The CDR3 length is 15 residues. CDR1 is SGHRS, CDR2 YFSETQ, per germline. The chain's CDR3 is CASSLEAGVNYGYTF. The CDR3 region has the DNA TGCGCCAGCAGCTTGGAAGCAGGGGTAAACTATGGCTACACCTTC.

This clonotype occurred a few times. This chain connects TRBV7-9 to TRBJ2-7; either TRBD1 or TRBD2 may fit D (5 bases each). CDR3 length: 13 residues. Germline CDR1 and CDR2: SEHNR and FQNEAQ (reference sequence). With 6 bases removed from V and 6 bases from J, the gap between germline ends came to 15 bases. The DNA for the CDR3 is TGTGCCAGCAGTCCGGGACCCGGTGGCGAGCAGTACTTC. This translates into CASSPGPGGEQYF.

This clonotype appeared many times. The chain is built from TRBV27 and TRBJ2-3; 7 bases map to TRBD2. This CDR3 spans 14 amino acids. The germline CDR1 and CDR2 sequences are MNHEY and SMNVEV (reference sequence). V lost 4 bases to trimming and J lost 4 bases; unmatched junction nucleotides: 5. CDR3 residues: CASSSLADADTQYF. CDR3 DNA: TGTGCCAGCAGTTCCCTAGCGGACGCAGATACGCAGTATTTT.

This clonotype was counted a few times. The rearrangement joins TRBV7-3 to TRBJ2-1; TRBD2 matches at 10 bases. The CDR3 is made up of 17 amino acids. The germline CDR1 and CDR2 sequences are SGHTA and FQGTGA. V shed 1 base, J shed 2 bases, and the junction held 5 bases outside the gene matches. CDR3 DNA: TGTGCCAGCAGCTTAATGAAAGCGGGAGGGACCTACAATGAGCAGTTCTTC. Its translation is CASSLMKAGGTYNEQFF.

The CDR3 DNA reads TGTGCCAGCAGTTACGGTCCAGCCTCCTACGAGCAGTACTTC. It yields the protein CASSYGPASYEQYF. The chain carries TRBV6-2 or TRBV6-3 and TRBJ2-7, with unresolved D. V lost 2 bases and J 0 bases, leaving 8 bases between the germline ends. The CDR3 extends over 14 amino acids. Germline CDR1 and CDR2: MNHEY and SVGEGT.

This clonotype was seen a handful of times. This chain joins TRBV5-1 and TRBJ2-1; D might be TRBD1 or TRBD2, each matching 5 bases. Trimming pared 0 bases from V and 0 bases from J, leaving 16 bases between. This CDR3 spans 18 amino acids. Germline-derived CDR1 and CDR2 are SGHRS and YFSETQ. The CDR3 sequence: CASSLEGLAVSSYNEQFF. Written as DNA, the CDR3 is TGCGCCAGCAGCTTGGAGGGGCTAGCTGTTAGCTCCTACAATGAGCAGTTCTTC. The whole variable domain, remainder taken from reference TRBV5-1 and TRBJ2-1, is KAGVTQTPRYLIKTRGQQVTLSCSPISGHRSVSWYQQTPGQGLQFLFEYFSETQRNKGNFPGRFSGRQFSNSRSEMNVSTLELGDSALYLCASSLEGLAVSSYNEQFFGPGTRLTVL.

This clonotype was counted ten times or more. V usage is TRBV13 and J usage is TRBJ2-3, with D perhaps matching TRBD2 (6 bases). CDR1 PRHDT and CDR2 FYEKMQ come from the germline V gene (reference sequence). CDR3 length equals 14 residues. V was pared by 6 bases and J by 6 bases, with 16 bases between. The CDR3 DNA sequence: TGTGCCAGCAGAAGAGGCGGGGATGCCGATACGCAGTATTTT. Its translation: CASRRGGDADTQYF.

Concerning this clonotype itself: This may stem from a read error, because a much larger clone lies one nucleotide away. The chain links TRBV28 to TRBJ1-1; 8 nucleotides line up with TRBD1. The germline V gene encodes CDR1 MDHEN and CDR2 SYDVKM. V dropped 8 bases and J dropped 3; count of bases not matched to a gene: 8. CDR3 length: 14 amino acids. The CDR3 DNA is TGTGCCAGCGGGCTCACAGGGGGGGACACTGAAGCTTTCTTT. Translating gives CASGLTGGDTEAFF. The variable domain in full, completed from reference TRBV28 and TRBJ1-1, reads DVKVTQSSRYLVKRTGEKVFLECVQDMDHENMFWYRQDPGLGLRLIYFSYDVKMKEKGDIPEGYSVSREKKERFSLILESASTNQTSMYLCASGLTGGDTEAFFGQGTRLTVV.

The genes are TRBV29-1 and TRBJ2-4; possible D gene TRBD2, 5 bases. Trimming removed 1 base at V and 3 bases at J, with 7 bases between. Germline V lookup: CDR1 SQVTM, CDR2 ANQGSEA. This CDR3 region has 13 residues. The CDR3 spells CSVEGDYKNIQYF. For the CDR3, the DNA is TGCAGCGTTGAAGGAGACTACAAAAACATTCAGTACTTC.

The J gene is TRBJ2-5, the V gene TRBV7-3; a weak D match, TRBD2 (5 bases). The CDR3 loop spans 14 amino acids. V shed 5 bases and J shed 2 bases, with 12 bases lying between them. Germline V gene sequence: CDR1 SGHTA, CDR2 FQGTGA. CDR3 nucleotide sequence: TGTGCCAGCAGCCGGACTGGACGTCAAGAGACCCAGTACTTC. Its protein product is CASSRTGRQETQYF.

This clonotype was observed at least ten times. This rearrangement joins TRBV3-1 to TRBJ2-5, with D possibly matching TRBD2 (6 bases). Germline V CDR1 and CDR2: LGHDT, YNNKEL (reference sequence). Between the trimmed V and J ends, which lost 2 bases and 4 bases, there was a span of 14 bases. The CDR3 consists of 15 residues. The CDR3 DNA sequence: TGTGCCAGCAGCCAACCGGGAGAGAGGAGAGAGACCCAGTACTTC. Protein sequence: CASSQPGERRETQYF.

This clonotype was counted ten times or more. V usage is TRBV2 and J usage is TRBJ1-5; D may be TRBD1 (6 bases). The CDR3 spans 15 residues. The germline CDR1 and CDR2 sequences are SNHLY and FYNNEI. V lost 5 bases, J lost 0 bases, and 11 bases lay in between. Here the CDR3 DNA reads TGTGCCAGCAGTCTACAGGGCGATAGCAATCAGCCCCAGCATTTT. It specifies CASSLQGDSNQPQHF.

The V gene is TRBV12-3 or TRBV12-4, the J gene TRBJ1-6; 7 bases map to TRBD1. The CDR3 consists of 13 residues. J gave up 14 bases and V 3 bases, and 7 bases lay outside the gene matches. CDR3 DNA sequence: TGTGCCAGCAGTTTGGGTGAGGGGGCATCCCTCCACTTT. This gives the protein CASSLGEGASLHF.

The chain carries TRBV5-6 and TRBJ2-5; the D gene is possibly TRBD1 (6 bases). The germline V gene has CDR1 SGHDT and CDR2 YYEEEE. The CDR3 is made up of 13 amino acids. The V end lost 2 bases, the J end lost 5 bases, and 10 bases lay between the germline ends. CDR3 nucleotide sequence: TGTGCCAGCAGCTTCACAGGGTCGGAGACCCAGTACTTC. It specifies CASSFTGSETQYF.

The chain combines TRBV29-1 with TRBJ2-3; TRBD1 matches 8 bases. The CDR3 has 15 residues. V shed 5 bases, J shed 6 bases, and the junction held 13 bases outside the gene matches. The germline gives CDR1 SQVTM, CDR2 ANQGSEA. The CDR3: CSVQRRQGASDTQYF. The CDR3 bases are TGCAGCGTTCAGCGCAGGCAGGGGGCTTCCGATACGCAGTATTTT.

A remark on this clonotype: A much bigger clone sits one base away, suggesting this may be a read error. The chain recombines TRBV12-3 or TRBV12-4 with TRBJ2-1; D uncertain. Trimming removed 0 bases at V and 11 bases at J, with 11 bases between. The CDR3 is made up of 13 amino acids. The CDR3 sequence is CASSLARRAKQFF. The CDR3 DNA sequence: TGTGCCAGCAGTTTAGCTCGGAGAGCTAAGCAGTTCTTC.

This clonotype was counted a few times. The chain is built from TRBV7-6 and TRBJ2-3; 7 bases are shared with TRBD2. The CDR3 loop spans 15 amino acids. The germline V gene has CDR1 SGHVS and CDR2 FNYEAQ. J lost 1 base, V lost 2 bases, and 3 bases had no gene match. The CDR3: CASSLPAGGTDTQYF. DNA of the CDR3: TGTGCCAGCAGCTTACCCGCGGGAGGCACAGATACGCAGTATTTT. Supplemented by reference TRBV7-6 and TRBJ2-3, the full variable domain reads GAGVSQSPRYKVTKRGQDVALRCDPISGHVSLYWYRQALGQGPEFLTYFNYEAQQDKSGLPNDRFSAERPEGSISTLTIQRTEQRDSAMYRCASSLPAGGTDTQYFGPGTRLTVL.

J is TRBJ1-6 and V is TRBV12-3 or TRBV12-4; no firm D call. The CDR3 spans 14 residues. V was cut by 6 bases and J by 8 bases, with 14 bases left in between. In nucleotides, the CDR3 is TGTGCCAGCAGGCAGACGGGAAGTCATTCACCCCTCCACTTT. Protein: CASRQTGSHSPLHF.

This rearrangement joins TRBV24-1 to TRBJ2-3; no clear D gene. The CDR3 totals 13 residues. Germline V gene lookup returns CDR1 KGHDR and CDR2 SFDVKD. V was trimmed by 2 bases and J by 4 bases, leaving 6 bases between them. The CDR3 protein is CATSDYPSDTQYF. The CDR3 coding sequence is TGTGCCACCAGTGATTATCCCTCAGATACGCAGTATTTT.

The chain uses TRBV6-2 or TRBV6-3 and TRBJ2-7, with D hard to call. Germline loops: CDR1 MNHEY, CDR2 SVGEGT. The CDR3 is made up of 13 amino acids. Deletions cut 7 bases from V and 4 bases from J, with 14 bases between. CDR3 nucleotide sequence: TGTGCCAGCACGGGCAGACCTTTGTACGAGCAGTACTTC. Translated: CASTGRPLYEQYF.

On this clonotype: A much larger clone differs by one base, so this may be a read error. The chain couples TRBV11-2 to TRBJ2-1, with TRBD2 as a possible D gene (7 bases). The CDR3 is made up of 16 amino acids. Deletions cut 5 bases from V and 6 bases from J, with 20 bases between. Germline values: CDR1 SGHAT, CDR2 FQNNGV. The CDR3 nucleotides read TGTGCCAGCAGCCCCCCGGGGGCGGGAGCCCGCAATGAGCAGTTCTTC. Translating it yields CASSPPGAGARNEQFF.

This clonotype was observed a few times. The chain combines TRBV5-6 with TRBJ2-7; a possible D gene is TRBD2 (7 bases). Germline CDR1 is SGHDT and CDR2 is YYEEEE. CDR3 length: 16 residues. The V end lost 0 bases, the J end lost 3 bases, and 16 bases lay between the germline ends. CDR3 DNA sequence: TGTGCCAGCAGCTTGGCGGGGAGGGACACCTTCTACGAGCAGTACTTC. This codes for CASSLAGRDTFYEQYF.

This clonotype has a count of ten or more. The chain has TRBV28 and TRBJ1-2; D is undetermined. The V gene's germline CDR1 is MDHEN and CDR2 SYDVKM. Between the trimmed V and J ends, which lost 5 bases and 0 bases, there was a span of 28 bases. This CDR3 has 20 residues. This CDR3 is CASSLSHSRGATRTNYGYTF. DNA for the CDR3: TGTGCCAGCAGTCTCTCCCATTCCCGGGGTGCCACCCGGACTAACTATGGCTACACCTTC.

The V gene is TRBV11-3, the J gene TRBJ1-1, with a possible D match to TRBD1 (6 bases). The CDR3 runs 13 residues. Looked up from germline, CDR1 is SGHNT and CDR2 is YENEEA. The germline V and J ends were trimmed by 1 base and 11 bases, with 14 bases remaining between them. The DNA of the CDR3 is TGTGCCAGCAGCTTAGTACAGGGTGGTTTGGCTTTCTTT. The encoded protein is CASSLVQGGLAFF.

This clonotype was counted a few times. This chain links TRBV12-5 with TRBJ1-1, with a weak D call TRBD1 (5 bases). Trimming cost V 5 bases and J 0 bases, with 13 bases left between them. This CDR3 is built from 15 residues. The germline V gene has CDR1 LGHNT and CDR2 FRNRAP. The CDR3 bases are TGTGCTAGTGGTGTCTCGACAGCGTTGAACACTGAAGCTTTCTTT. It translates to CASGVSTALNTEAFF.

Only a few counts were recorded for this clonotype. This chain joins TRBV5-1 and TRBJ1-1; D is perhaps TRBD1 (6 bases). Germline V CDR1 and CDR2: SGHRS, YFSETQ. Trimming took off 3 bases at V and 8 bases at J, with 14 bases between the two ends. The CDR3 runs to 13 residues. CDR3 protein: CASSWFGGKEAFF. CDR3 sequence (DNA): TGCGCCAGCAGCTGGTTTGGGGGCAAGGAAGCTTTCTTT.

The rearrangement joins TRBV19 to TRBJ1-2; D uncertain. The germline gives CDR1 LNHDA, CDR2 SQIVND (reference sequence). The CDR3 is 13 amino acids. V was trimmed by 1 base and J by 4 bases, leaving 7 bases between them. The CDR3: CASSIGQAYGYTF. Written as DNA, the CDR3 is TGTGCCAGTAGTATAGGGCAGGCCTATGGCTACACCTTC.

This clonotype occurred a few times. This rearrangement joins TRBV27 to TRBJ2-3; 9 bases agree with TRBD2. Looked up from germline, CDR1 is MNHEY and CDR2 is SMNVEV (reference sequence). This CDR3 is built from 16 residues. Trimming took 4 bases from V and 2 from J; bases not matched to a gene: 7. CDR3 sequence (DNA): TGTGCCAGCAGTTCTCGACTAGCGGACCTCACAGATACGCAGTATTTT. Residues: CASSSRLADLTDTQYF.

The rearrangement joins TRBV29-1 to TRBJ2-2; maybe TRBD1 (7 bases). CDR3 length: 11 residues. The germline V gene encodes CDR1 SQVTM and CDR2 ANQGSEA. The V end lost 7 bases, the J end lost 8 bases, and 11 bases lay between the germline ends. The CDR3 DNA sequence: TGCAGCGCCAGGGGGGAGGGGGAGCTGTTTTTT. It codes for CSARGEGELFF.

This clonotype was detected many times. This sequence joins TRBV6-1 and TRBJ2-7; D remains unclear. CDR3 length equals 11 residues. Per germline, CDR1 MNHNS and CDR2 SASEGT. V lost 8 bases and J 4 bases, leaving 9 bases between the germline ends. CDR3 coding DNA: TGTGCCAGCCCCGAGGCATACGAGCAGTACTTC. It is translated as CASPEAYEQYF.

This clonotype has only a few counts. The chain uses TRBV6-5 and TRBJ2-5; D might be TRBD2 (5 bases). The germline CDR1 and CDR2 sequences are MNHEY and SVGAGI. V was clipped by 2 bases and J by 5 bases, with 9 bases between them. The CDR3 runs 13 residues. The CDR3 DNA reads TGTGCCAGCAGTTACGAGGGCTCGGAGACCCAGTACTTC. This codes for CASSYEGSETQYF.

This clonotype was detected ten times or more. V and J are TRBV5-1 and TRBJ2-3, with TRBD2 as a possible D gene (7 bases). This CDR3 contains 14 residues. The germline CDR1 and CDR2 sequences are SGHRS and YFSETQ. The V gene lost 0 bases and the J gene lost 4 bases, with 9 bases spanning the gap. CDR3 coding DNA: TGCGCCAGCAGCTTGGGCGGGGGCCCAGATACGCAGTATTTT. Translated: CASSLGGGPDTQYF.